This T cell receptor beta chain was sequenced during a study of blood T cell repertoires in COVID-19. About the research overall: Both acute and convalescent COVID-19 samples were obtained from the United States, Italy and Spain. PBMCs, B-cell-depleted T cells, or T cells provided the cDNA or gDNA that made up the material.

In germline, CDR1 is SGHAT, CDR2 FQNNGV. The CDR3 length is 14 residues. Trimming took 2 bases from V and 6 from J; bases not matched to a gene: 4. In the original analysis: How many nucleated cells were present was estimated from reference gene primer amplification. The repertoire was sequenced with immunoSEQ multiplex PCR; TCRdb's copy has only in-frame clones and lacks some. Clone size and the V and J calls come from that table; the DNA yielded D and trimming. This sample has fewer than 250,000 clones, with roughly 90% found just once. Sample: peripheral blood. The TCR originated in a woman between 35 and 50 years old with acute or convalescent COVID-19. The V gene is TRBV11-2, the J gene TRBJ1-2, with 9 bases aligning to TRBD1. CDR3 nucleotide sequence: TGTGCCAGCAGCTTACGACAGGGGGGCCATGGCTACACCTTC. The encoded protein is CASSLRQGGHGYTF.